This T cell receptor (beta chain) was observed in a study of blood T cell repertoires in COVID-19 (dated by TCRdb to the early 2020s). At the level of the whole study: Samples from collaborators originated in the United States, Italy and Spain and spanned both the acute and convalescent phases of COVID-19. The prospective study material was composed of cDNA or gDNA derived from T cells, B-cell-depleted T cells, or PBMCs. The dataset comprised deeply sampled blood TCRbeta repertoires from subjects exposed to, actively infected with, or recovered from COVID-19. The repertoires were made available in a free public database intended to serve as a resource for research on the immune response to SARS-CoV-2. The samples were drawn from the first 160 participants of the ongoing ImmuneRACE study and from 1,254 subjects provided by 6 global collaborators. A de-identified subject ID, COVID-19 status, age in years and sex were almost always included in the sample metadata. HLA class I and class II types, where available, came from metadata supplied by the sample provider rather than from assay-based typing. The full study reports these points: The amount of clinical and demographic metadata varied by source and participant and was provided uncurated.

TCRbeta CDR3 regions were amplified from genomic DNA by means of the immunoSEQ Assay, a bias-controlled multiplex PCR. Concerning the study's data processing: The number of nucleated cells in each sample was estimated from the amplification of reference gene primers within the assay. Sequence reads were collapsed and filtered to measure the absolute abundance of every unique TCRbeta CDR3 rearrangement. Productive Simpson clonality was computed per sample as the square root of Simpson's diversity index over productive rearrangements. As stored in TCRdb, this immuneACCESS dataset retains in-frame rearrangements with V and J assigned. A fraction of the clones does not appear; measured against another copy, unresolved V genes explain less than half of the discrepancy, and the remainder lacks a known reason. That table gives V, J and clone size, and the DNA gave D and trimming. This sample lists approximately 110,000 clones; around 86% were detected once. 37% of the sample goes to the ten largest clones.

Whole blood was collected in K2EDTA tubes by collaborating institutions according to the institutions' own protocols. Collaborator samples were shipped for TCRbeta analysis as frozen whole blood, isolated PBMCs, or DNA extracted from either sample type. The CDR1 and CDR2 encoded by the germline V gene (reference sequence) are LNHDA and SQIVND. The CDR3 measures 13 amino acids from cysteine to phenylalanine. Kept here is only the CDR3 DNA, which spans 39 bases and is read in frame from base 1. The junction carries 9 bases between V and J, which are trimmed by 3 bases and 5 bases respectively. Details on this clone: What antigen it recognizes has not been identified. Base qualities were left out, and no much larger clone turns up one base away.

The TCR was taken from a man older than 75 with acute or convalescent COVID-19. This chain is built from TRBV19 and TRBJ2-3; TRBD2 might be the D gene, on 6 matching bases. Sequenced material: peripheral blood. The DNA sequence reads TGTGCCAGTAGTATCGCGCGGGGAGATACGCAGTATTTT. Its translation reads: CASSIARGDTQYF.